The rows below give T cell receptor beta chains drawn from one sample of a study of T cells in tuberculosis. The data were produced by immunoSEQ multiplex PCR, yet TCRdb's version contains in-frame clones alone and is incomplete. The sample contains 35,000 to 50,000 clones, 94% of which appear only once. Sequences were obtained from PBMCs. These receptors were taken from a donor between 10 and 29 years old with latent tuberculosis or without tuberculosis infection. Some clones in this sample may be carry-over from other donors' samples. CDR3s include the opening cysteine and the closing phenylalanine or tryptophan. Each record gives: D gene, V gene, J gene, CDR3 protein, CDR3 DNA. The D gene is left open where the match is weak.

>TRBD1|TRBV4-3|TRBJ1-2
CASSQGDRGHGYTF
TGCGCCAGCAGCCAAGGGGACAGGGGGCATGGCTACACCTTC
>TRBD1|TRBV28|TRBJ1-5
CASSLHLGGGNQPQHF
TGTGCCAGCAGTTTACATCTAGGGGGCGGCAATCAGCCCCAGCATTTT
>-|TRBV6-5|TRBJ2-3
CASRLQGNADTQYF
TGTGCCAGCAGGCTACAGGGTAATGCAGATACGCAGTATTTT
>-|TRBV6-5|TRBJ2-2
CASSYRDIPNTGELFF
TGTGCCAGCAGTTATCGGGACATACCGAACACCGGGGAGCTGTTTTTT
>TRBD2|TRBV7-3|TRBJ2-1
CASRRMTSDINDDEQFF
TGTGCCAGCAGGCGGATGACTAGCGATATCAATGACGATGAGCAGTTCTTC
>TRBD1|TRBV7-9|TRBJ2-1
CASSFKGRGQGTNEQFF
TGTGCCAGCAGCTTTAAGGGTCGGGGACAGGGTACAAATGAGCAGTTCTTC
>-|TRBV19|TRBJ1-1
CASTQSGVWGTEAFF
TGTGCCAGTACCCAAAGCGGGGTGTGGGGCACTGAAGCTTTCTTT
>-|TRBV7-2|TRBJ2-7
CASSLSIEQYF
TGTGCCAGCAGCTTATCTATCGAGCAGTACTTC
>-|TRBV13|TRBJ1-1
CASSYTTGSNTEAFF
TGTGCCAGCAGCTACACGACAGGTTCGAACACTGAAGCTTTCTTT
>-|TRBV7-2|TRBJ2-5
CASSLEGGRIQETQYF
TGTGCCAGCAGCCTAGAGGGGGGGAGGATCCAAGAGACCCAGTACTTC
>TRBD2|TRBV27|TRBJ2-7
CASSLRLAGDSEQYF
TGTGCCAGCAGTTTACGGCTAGCGGGAGATAGCGAGCAGTACTTC